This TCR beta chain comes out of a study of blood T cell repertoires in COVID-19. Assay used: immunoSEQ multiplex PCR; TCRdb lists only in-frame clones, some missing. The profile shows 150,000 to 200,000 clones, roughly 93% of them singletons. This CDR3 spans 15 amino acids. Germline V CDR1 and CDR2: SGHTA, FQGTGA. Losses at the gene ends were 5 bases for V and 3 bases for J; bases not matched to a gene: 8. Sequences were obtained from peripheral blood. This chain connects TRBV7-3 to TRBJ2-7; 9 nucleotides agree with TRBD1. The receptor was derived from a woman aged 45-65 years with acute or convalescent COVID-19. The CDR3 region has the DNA TGTGCCAGCAGCCCATCCGGGACAGGGATCTACGAGCAGTACTTC. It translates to CASSPSGTGIYEQYF.